The rows below give T cell receptor beta chains drawn from one sample of a study of cytomegalovirus exposure and HLA in healthy donors. TCRdb keeps only in-frame clones here, not all; method: immunoSEQ multiplex PCR. The sample includes about 130,000 clones, roughly 80% of them seen just once. Sequenced material: PBMCs. The receptors stem from a woman aged 40-49 years in good health and CMV-seropositive. Both conserved end residues are part of each CDR3. The order of the fields is V gene, J gene, clone size, D gene, CDR3 protein, CDR3 DNA. A D gene is named only where the DNA matches it firmly. Expanded clones are given a class, and other clones once, few, many or no size at all.

TRBV7-7	TRBJ2-7	.	.	CASSPSPGYEQYF	TGTGCTAGCAGCCCCTCCCCAGGGTACGAGCAGTACTTC
TRBV4-1	TRBJ2-1	.	TRBD1	CASSQGSGTGGLYNEQFF	TGCGCCAGCAGCCAAGGCTCCGGGACAGGGGGCTTATACAATGAGCAGTTCTTC
TRBV7-2	TRBJ2-7	.	TRBD1	CASRSGTGVAEQYF	TGTGCCAGCAGGTCCGGGACAGGGGTAGCCGAGCAGTACTTC
TRBV10-2	TRBJ2-7	.	TRBD1	CASSETRGPYEQYF	TGCGCCAGCAGTGAGACCAGGGGGCCCTACGAGCAGTACTTC
TRBV10-3	TRBJ2-1	.	TRBD2	CAAKPPSGSYRSSYNEQFF	TGTGCCGCCAAACCCCCTAGCGGGAGCTATAGGAGCTCCTACAATGAGCAGTTCTTC
TRBV5-6	TRBJ1-1	few	.	CASSLVYTGKNTEAFF	TGTGCCAGCAGCCTAGTATATACAGGGAAGAACACTGAAGCTTTCTTT
TRBV29-1	TRBJ2-1	.	TRBD1	CSGDLGTGGAGGEQFF	TGCAGCGGGGATTTGGGGACAGGGGGCGCTGGGGGTGAGCAGTTCTTC
TRBV28	TRBJ1-4	.	TRBD1	CASRRRRTGYVQEKLFF	TGTGCCAGCAGGCGTCGCCGGACAGGTTACGTTCAAGAAAAACTGTTTTTT
TRBV5-1	TRBJ2-7	.	.	CASSPAAGKGYEQYF	TGCGCCAGCAGCCCCGCGGCAGGGAAGGGTTACGAGCAGTACTTC
TRBV18	TRBJ2-5	.	TRBD1	CASSPIVEGAETQYF	TGTGCCAGCTCACCAATCGTAGAGGGGGCAGAGACCCAGTACTTC
TRBV19	TRBJ1-3	.	.	CASRGTGPGNTIYF	TGTGCCAGTAGGGGAACAGGGCCTGGAAACACCATATATTTT
TRBV9	TRBJ1-1	.	TRBD1	CASSGSGTGEAFF	TGTGCCAGCAGCGGAAGTGGGACAGGGGAAGCTTTCTTT
TRBV7-2	TRBJ1-2	.	.	CASTDRFFYGYTF	TGTGCCAGCACCGACAGGTTTTTCTATGGCTACACCTTC
TRBV9	TRBJ1-2	.	.	CASSVGEGDDGYTF	TGTGCCAGCAGCGTAGGAGAAGGGGATGATGGCTACACCTTC
TRBV2	TRBJ2-5	.	TRBD2	CATEGRAGETQYF	TGTGCCACCGAGGGGAGGGCCGGGGAGACCCAGTACTTC
TRBV19	TRBJ1-5	.	TRBD1	CASNKGGTGRGNQPQHF	TGTGCCAGTAACAAGGGCGGGACAGGGCGAGGCAATCAGCCCCAGCATTTT
TRBV15	TRBJ1-2	.	.	CATSRDRGGYGYTF	TGTGCCACCAGCAGAGACAGGGGCGGATATGGCTACACCTTC
TRBV7-9	TRBJ1-5	.	.	CASSPSGDQPQHF	TGTGCCAGCAGCCCCTCGGGGGATCAGCCCCAGCATTTT
TRBV4-1	TRBJ1-1	.	.	CASSRDGGNTEAFF	TGCGCCAGCAGCCGGGACGGGGGGAACACTGAAGCTTTCTTT
TRBV7-2	TRBJ1-3	.	.	CATLEPGNTIYF	TGTGCCACCCTTGAGCCTGGAAACACCATATATTTT
TRBV11-2	TRBJ2-3	.	.	CASSPQGAQYF	TGTGCCAGCAGCCCGCAAGGAGCGCAGTATTTT
TRBV6-5	TRBJ2-7	.	.	CASSYGPVAYEQYF	TGTGCCAGCAGTTACGGGCCAGTCGCCTACGAGCAGTACTTC
TRBV5-4	TRBJ2-6	.	TRBD2	CASSLLAGVGANVLTF	TGTGCCAGCAGCTTGCTAGCGGGGGTTGGGGCCAACGTCCTGACTTTC
TRBV28	TRBJ1-1	.	TRBD1	CASSSPGRGPTEAFF	TGTGCCAGCAGTTCCCCCGGCAGGGGGCCCACTGAAGCTTTCTTT
TRBV7-8	TRBJ2-7	.	TRBD1	CASSLRDREHEQYF	TGTGCCAGCAGCCTCCGGGACAGGGAACACGAGCAGTACTTC
TRBV4-3	TRBJ1-2	.	.	CASSQGGLGQHGYTF	TGCGCCAGCAGCCAAGGGGGGCTTGGGCAGCACGGCTACACCTTC
TRBV29-1	TRBJ1-6	once	TRBD1	CSVVDRANENSPLHF	TGCAGCGTTGTGGACAGGGCGAATGAGAATTCACCCCTCCACTTT
TRBV4-2	TRBJ1-2	.	.	CASSQDRFADTNYGYTF	TGTGCCAGCAGCCAAGACCGGTTCGCCGATACTAACTATGGCTACACCTTC
TRBV7-9	TRBJ2-7	few	.	CASSLNLGASYEQYF	TGTGCCAGCAGCTTAAATTTAGGGGCGTCCTACGAGCAGTACTTC
TRBV5-4	TRBJ2-2	.	TRBD1	CASSPTGRAGELFF	TGTGCCAGCAGCCCGACAGGGCGTGCCGGGGAGCTGTTTTTT
TRBV2	TRBJ1-1	.	TRBD1	CASTLQGANTEAFF	TGTGCCAGCACCTTACAGGGGGCGAACACTGAAGCTTTCTTT
TRBV29-1	TRBJ1-1	.	TRBD1	CSVLADRATEAFF	TGCAGCGTTCTAGCTGACAGGGCCACTGAAGCTTTCTTT
TRBV21-1	TRBJ2-5	.	.	CASTSNTGHQETQYF	TGTGCCAGCACCTCAAATACAGGGCACCAAGAGACCCAGTACTTC
TRBV25-1	TRBJ2-2	.	TRBD1	CASSDVKRQGDTGELFF	TGTGCCAGCAGTGATGTTAAAAGACAGGGAGACACCGGGGAGCTGTTTTTT
TRBV19	TRBJ1-2	.	TRBD1	CASSRDSFYGYTF	TGTGCCAGTAGTAGGGACAGCTTCTATGGCTACACCTTC
TRBV6-5	TRBJ1-5	.	TRBD1	CASSYRQGGNQPQHF	TGTGCCAGCAGTTACAGACAGGGGGGGAATCAGCCCCAGCATTTT
TRBV28	TRBJ2-7	once	.	CASSLPLPKREQYF	TGTGCCAGCAGTTTACCACTCCCGAAAAGAGAGCAGTACTTC
TRBV6-6	TRBJ2-5	.	TRBD1	CASSRTGLQETQYF	TGTGCCAGCAGTCGGACAGGGCTACAAGAGACCCAGTACTTC
TRBV30	TRBJ1-6	.	TRBD1	CAWSVVETGTRDSPLHF	TGTGCCTGGAGTGTCGTGGAGACAGGGACTAGGGATTCACCCCTCCACTTT
TRBV7-9	TRBJ2-3	.	.	CASSLATGTDTQYF	TGTGCCAGCAGCTTAGCCACAGGGACGGATACGCAGTATTTT
TRBV7-2	TRBJ2-7	.	.	CASSIVQGLGEQYF	TGTGCCAGCAGTATAGTTCAGGGACTGGGCGAGCAGTACTTC
TRBV30	TRBJ1-4	.	.	CAWSVLDLSEKLFF	TGTGCCTGGAGTGTACTCGATTTGAGCGAAAAACTGTTTTTT
TRBV28	TRBJ1-1	.	.	CASSSRPNTEAFF	TGTGCCAGCAGTTCCCGTCCGAACACTGAAGCTTTCTTT
TRBV7-3	TRBJ1-3	.	TRBD1	CASSPGTGQWNTIYF	TGTGCCAGCAGTCCCGGGACAGGCCAATGGAACACCATATATTTT
TRBV5-1	TRBJ1-2	.	.	CASSSDSGNYGYTF	TGCGCCAGCAGCTCGGACAGCGGTAACTATGGCTACACCTTC